What follows are 24 T cell receptor beta chains derived from one specimen sequenced in a study of T cells in Graves' hyperthyroidism and ophthalmopathy. Amplification of TCR beta CDR3 regions used RNA as the template. The HTBI primer set was used in a first-round RT-PCR of the TCR CDR3. Via MiXCR, TCRdb re-called the multiplex PCR reads, giving one row per CDR3 protein. This repertoire shows hundreds of thousands of distinct CDR3 sequences, 14% found once; its top ten account for 9.5% to 13%. Sequenced: blood. Receptor source: a woman aged 18-29 years with Graves' hyperthyroidism.

This clonotype was seen repeatedly, ten times or more. CDR3 nucleotide sequence: TGTGCCAGCAGTTCCTTACAGGGATCCTACGAGCAGTACTTC. It specifies CASSSLQGSYEQYF. The chain is built from TRBV27 and TRBJ2-7; tentative D call: TRBD1 (6 bases). Trimming took 4 bases from V and 1 from J, leaving 11 bases between them. The germline V gene encodes CDR1 MNHEY and CDR2 SMNVEV (reference sequence). The CDR3 runs to 14 residues.

In this sample, this clonotype turned up a few times. The CDR3 DNA is TGTGCCAGCAGCCACGGTTTGGTCCGGGACAACCAAGAGACCCAGTACTTC. Protein: CASSHGLVRDNQETQYF. The chain has TRBV7-9 and TRBJ2-5, with D possibly being TRBD1 (6 bases). The germline gives CDR1 SEHNR, CDR2 FQNEAQ (reference sequence). The CDR3 runs to 17 residues. The V and J ends lost 5 bases and 0 bases respectively, with 19 bases between them.

The V gene is TRBV20-1, the J gene TRBJ2-7; 13 bases line up with TRBD2. Near its end, the DNA agrees better with TRBJ2-1, so the J call may be wrong. The CDR3 has 15 residues. Germline CDR1 DFQATT, CDR2 SNEGSKA (reference sequence). The CDR3 region is CSARRTSGSSYEQFF. CDR3 in DNA: TGCAGTGCTAGAAGGACTAGCGGGAGCTCCTACGAGCAGTTCTTC.

This clonotype was picked up many times. This sequence joins TRBV11-3 and TRBJ2-1; 8 nucleotides agree with TRBD2. The CDR3 extends over 16 amino acids. Germline CDR1 is SGHNT and CDR2 is YENEEA. The trim removed 4 bases at V and 6 bases at J, leaving 11 bases unmatched. CDR3 residues: CASSSFKGGGSNEQFF. The DNA for the CDR3 is TGTGCCAGCAGCTCCTTCAAAGGCGGGGGGTCCAATGAGCAGTTCTTC.

In this sample, this clonotype turned up many times. The V gene is TRBV18, the J gene TRBJ1-6; 9 bases are shared with TRBD1. From germline, CDR1 is KGHSH and CDR2 LQKENI. J was trimmed by 12 bases and V by 2 bases; bases with no gene match: 8. The CDR3 loop spans 15 amino acids. CDR3 DNA sequence: TGTGCCAGCTCACCATCGGACAGGGGCCCTATACCCCTCCACTTT. Translation: CASSPSDRGPIPLHF.

This clonotype was seen many times. This chain's CDR3 is CASSFPDKGRRTREQYF. In DNA, the CDR3 is TGTGCCAGCAGTTTCCCCGACAAGGGGCGCAGAACTCGCGAGCAGTACTTC. The chain is built from TRBV28 and TRBJ2-7, with TRBD1 as a possible D gene (5 bases). V was trimmed by 3 bases and J by 6 bases, leaving 24 bases between them. This CDR3 is 17 amino acids long. Per germline, CDR1 MDHEN and CDR2 SYDVKM.

On this clonotype itself: A junction end diverges from the germline sequence, so it may reflect a read error. This chain uses TRBV15 with TRBJ1-1; D is ambiguous. Germline loops: CDR1 LNHNV, CDR2 YYDKDF (reference sequence). The CDR3 runs 15 residues. This CDR3 reads CATSRDRVGNTEASF. The CDR3 bases are TGTGCCACCAGCAGAGATCGAGTAGGGAACACTGAAGCTTCCTTT.

Many counts were recorded for this clonotype. The chain is built from TRBV5-8 and TRBJ2-5; D ambiguous. V lost 0 bases and J 5 bases, leaving 11 bases between the germline ends. Germline V lookup: CDR1 SGHTS, CDR2 YDEGEE. The CDR3 contains 14 residues. The CDR3 sequence: CASSLAAGDETQYF. For the CDR3, the DNA is TGTGCCAGCAGCTTGGCCGCTGGGGATGAGACCCAGTACTTC.

This clonotype was seen a handful of times. The chain is built from TRBV19 and TRBJ2-1; 11 bases are a match to TRBD2. This CDR3 has 15 residues. Germline values: CDR1 LNHDA, CDR2 SQIVND (reference sequence). The ends lost 4 bases at V and 8 bases at J; junction bases unmatched: 7. The DNA for the CDR3 is TGTGCCAGTAGTACCTCCGGGACTAGCGGCTATGAGCAGTTCTTC. Translating gives CASSTSGTSGYEQFF.

This clonotype was found a few times. The CDR3 DNA is TGTGCCAGCAGCCAAAGGAGGGCCTCAGCCTCTGGAAACACCATATATTTT. This codes for CASSQRRASASGNTIYF. The chain recombines TRBV3-1 with TRBJ1-3; D ambiguous. The V gene's germline CDR1 is LGHDT and CDR2 YNNKEL (reference sequence). Trimming left V 2 bases short and J 0 bases short, with 14 bases between. This CDR3 has 17 residues.

This clonotype was recorded many times. CDR3 region: CASSLPGLAAEQYF. In DNA, the CDR3 is TGTGCCAGCAGCCTGCCGGGACTAGCGGCCGAGCAGTACTTC. The chain links TRBV27 to TRBJ2-7; 11 bases align to TRBD2. Trimming removed 6 bases from V and 6 bases from J; junction bases left unmatched: 7. Germline V gene data show CDR1 as MNHEY and CDR2 as SMNVEV (reference sequence). CDR3 length equals 14 residues.

This clonotype was observed at least ten times. The chain joins TRBV12-3 or TRBV12-4 to TRBJ1-1; TRBD1 is a possible D gene (5 bases). V gave up 2 bases and J gave up 1 base, with 11 bases separating them. This CDR3 has 15 amino acids. The CDR3 region is CASSLRGGGNTEAFF. The CDR3 DNA is TGTGCCAGCAGTTTAAGAGGTGGGGGGAACACTGAAGCTTTCTTT.

This clonotype was seen repeatedly, ten times or more. CDR3 sequence reads: CASSSRGAGTEAFF. The CDR3 bases are TGTGCCAGCTCCTCCAGGGGCGCGGGGACTGAAGCTTTCTTT. The chain carries TRBV18 and TRBJ1-1; TRBD1 might be the D (6 bases). The CDR3 is 14 amino acids. Trimming took 6 bases from V and 5 from J, leaving 16 bases between them. CDR1 and CDR2 (germline): KGHSH, LQKENI.

The V call is TRBV20-1, the J call TRBJ2-7; 9 nucleotides match TRBD1. From germline, CDR1 is DFQATT and CDR2 SNEGSKA (reference sequence). The CDR3 runs to 14 residues. Losses at the gene ends were 3 bases for V and 2 bases for J; bases not matched to a gene: 5. CDR3: CSASPQGAAYEQYF. The CDR3 coding sequence is TGCAGTGCTAGTCCACAGGGGGCAGCCTACGAGCAGTACTTC.

This clonotype was seen at least ten times. At one end, the junction sequence differs from germline, possibly due to a read error. The chain's CDR3 is CASNVNSEAFF. The DNA of the CDR3 is TGTGCCAGTAACGTGAACTCTGAAGCTTTCTTT. The chain joins TRBV19 to TRBJ1-1; no firm D call. Germline assignment: CDR1 LNHDA and CDR2 SQIVND (reference sequence). The CDR3 is made up of 11 amino acids.

The V and J genes are TRBV7-9 and TRBJ2-7; the match to TRBD2 covers 15 bases. After removal of 6 bases from V and 2 bases from J, the junction contained 17 bases not matched to a gene. The CDR3 spans 20 residues. Per germline, CDR1 SEHNR and CDR2 FQNEAQ (reference sequence). The CDR3 region is CASSSTWGLAGGKTPYEQYF. In DNA form, the CDR3 reads TGTGCCAGCAGTTCCACTTGGGGACTAGCGGGAGGAAAGACCCCCTACGAGCAGTACTTC.

The chain has TRBV3-1 and TRBJ2-1, with D possibly called TRBD1 or TRBD2 (5 bases each). V was cut by 6 bases and J by 2 bases, with 17 bases left in between. Germline V CDR1 and CDR2: LGHDT, YNNKEL (reference sequence). The CDR3 spans 16 residues. The CDR3 DNA is TGTGCCAGCAGGGGCAGACTGGGGACCCCCTACAATGAGCAGTTCTTC. Protein: CASRGRLGTPYNEQFF.

This rearrangement joins TRBV4-3 to TRBJ2-5, with unresolved D. Germline values: CDR1 LGHNA, CDR2 YSLEER. With 2 bases removed from V and 2 bases from J, the gap between germline ends came to 6 bases. This CDR3 comprises 13 residues. The CDR3 sequence: CASSQNLQETQYF. The CDR3 DNA follows: TGCGCCAGCAGCCAAAACCTACAAGAGACCCAGTACTTC.

This clonotype has a count of ten or more. This sequence joins TRBV5-1 and TRBJ2-3; D is possibly TRBD2 (6 bases). The V gene's germline CDR1 is SGHRS and CDR2 YFSETQ. The CDR3 runs to 16 residues. Trimming cost V 3 bases and J 6 bases, with 20 bases left between them. The CDR3 protein is CASSWDWGASGDTQYF. In DNA form, the CDR3 reads TGCGCCAGCAGCTGGGACTGGGGCGCCTCGGGGGATACGCAGTATTTT.

The table lists this clonotype with a few counts. V is TRBV24-1 and J is TRBJ2-5, with D unclear. CDR1 KGHDR and CDR2 SFDVKD come from the germline V gene. The CDR3 is made up of 17 amino acids. V was trimmed by 2 bases and J by 2 bases, leaving 17 bases between them. CDR3 nucleotide sequence: TGTGCCACCAGTGATTCGCCGCGACTGACTGTACAAGAGACCCAGTACTTC. This translates into CATSDSPRLTVQETQYF.

This clonotype occurred many times. The J gene is TRBJ2-7, the V gene TRBV5-4, with 8 nucleotides matching TRBD2. The ends lost 3 bases at V and 3 bases at J; junction bases unmatched: 14. This CDR3 has 17 residues. In germline, CDR1 is SGHNT, CDR2 YYREEE (reference sequence). CDR3 DNA: TGTGCCAGCAGCTCGGGTGGAAGCGGGAGACTGATCTACGAGCAGTACTTC. Its translation is CASSSGGSGRLIYEQYF.

As DNA, the CDR3 is TGTGCCAGCTCACCAAGTCTTTCACAGAGAAACACCGGGGAGCTGTTTTTT. Translated, it gives CASSPSLSQRNTGELFF. The V gene is TRBV18, the J gene TRBJ2-2; D gene ambiguous. CDR1 is KGHSH and CDR2 is LQKENI in the germline V gene. V dropped 2 bases and J dropped 2 bases, with 15 bases sitting between them. The CDR3 totals 17 residues.

V gene TRBV20-1 combines with J gene TRBJ2-3, with no clear D. Trimming took 0 bases from V and 7 from J, leaving 17 bases between them. This CDR3 comprises 15 residues. Germline CDR1 is DFQATT and CDR2 is SNEGSKA (reference sequence). CDR3: CSARDYFSHENTQYF. The CDR3 DNA reads TGCAGTGCTAGAGATTATTTTTCCCACGAAAATACGCAGTATTTT.

Many counts were recorded for this clonotype. The chain couples TRBV12-3 or TRBV12-4 to TRBJ2-7; tentatively, D is TRBD1 (5 bases). CDR3 length: 13 amino acids. The V and J ends lost 5 bases and 4 bases respectively, with 12 bases between them. The CDR3 coding sequence is TGTGCCAGCAGTCTACAGGTTCTATACGAGCAGTACTTC. Protein sequence: CASSLQVLYEQYF.